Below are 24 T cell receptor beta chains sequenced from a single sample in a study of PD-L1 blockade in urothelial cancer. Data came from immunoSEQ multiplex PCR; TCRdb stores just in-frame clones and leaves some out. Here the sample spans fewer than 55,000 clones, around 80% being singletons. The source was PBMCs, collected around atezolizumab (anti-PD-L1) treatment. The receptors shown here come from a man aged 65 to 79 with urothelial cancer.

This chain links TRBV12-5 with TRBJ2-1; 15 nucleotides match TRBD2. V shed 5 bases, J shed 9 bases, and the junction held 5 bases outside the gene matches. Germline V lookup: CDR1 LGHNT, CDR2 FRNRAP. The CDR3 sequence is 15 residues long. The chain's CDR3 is CASGPGLAGGGEQFF. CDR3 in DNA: TGTGCTAGTGGTCCCGGACTAGCGGGGGGGGGTGAGCAGTTCTTC.

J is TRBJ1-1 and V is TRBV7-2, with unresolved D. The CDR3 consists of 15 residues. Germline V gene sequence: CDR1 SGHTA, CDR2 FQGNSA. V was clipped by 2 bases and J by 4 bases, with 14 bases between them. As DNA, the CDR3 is TGTGCCAGCAGCTTAATTAGCCGAGCGGGCACTGAAGCTTTCTTT. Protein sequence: CASSLISRAGTEAFF.

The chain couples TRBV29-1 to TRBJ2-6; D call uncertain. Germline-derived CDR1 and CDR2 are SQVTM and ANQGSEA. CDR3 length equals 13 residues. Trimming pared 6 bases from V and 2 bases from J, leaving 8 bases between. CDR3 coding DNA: TGCAGCGTCCAATACACTGGGGCCAACGTCCTGACTTTC. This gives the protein CSVQYTGANVLTF. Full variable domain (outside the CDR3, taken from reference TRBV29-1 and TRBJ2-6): SAVISQKPSRDICQRGTSLTIQCQVDSQVTMMFWYRQQPGQSLTLIATANQGSEATYESGFVIDKFPISRPNLTFSTLTVSNMSPEDSSIYLCSVQYTGANVLTFGAGSRLTVL.

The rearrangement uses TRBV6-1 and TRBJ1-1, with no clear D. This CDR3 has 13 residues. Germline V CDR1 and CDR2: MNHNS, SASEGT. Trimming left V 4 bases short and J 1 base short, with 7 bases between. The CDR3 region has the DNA TGTGCCAGCAGTGTGGAGAGGAACACTGAAGCTTTCTTT. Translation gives CASSVERNTEAFF.

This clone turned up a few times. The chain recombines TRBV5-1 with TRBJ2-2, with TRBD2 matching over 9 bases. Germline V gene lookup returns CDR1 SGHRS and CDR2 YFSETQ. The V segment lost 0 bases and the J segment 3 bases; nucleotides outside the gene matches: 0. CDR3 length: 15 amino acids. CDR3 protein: CASSLGLADTGELFF. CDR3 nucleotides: TGCGCCAGCAGCTTGGGACTAGCGGACACCGGGGAGCTGTTTTTT.

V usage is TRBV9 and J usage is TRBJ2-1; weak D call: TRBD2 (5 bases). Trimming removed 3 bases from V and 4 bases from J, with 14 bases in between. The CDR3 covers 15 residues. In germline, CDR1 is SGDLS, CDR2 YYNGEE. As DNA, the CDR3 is TGTGCCAGCAGCGACGGACCCCCGGGGTACAATGAGCAGTTCTTC. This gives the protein CASSDGPPGYNEQFF.

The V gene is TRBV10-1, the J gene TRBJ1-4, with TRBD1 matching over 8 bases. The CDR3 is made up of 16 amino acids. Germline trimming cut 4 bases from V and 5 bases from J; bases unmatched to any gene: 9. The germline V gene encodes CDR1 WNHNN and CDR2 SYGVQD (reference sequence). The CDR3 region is CASSVPQGELNEKLFF. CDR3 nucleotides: TGCGCCAGCAGTGTTCCACAGGGGGAGCTCAATGAAAAACTGTTTTTT.

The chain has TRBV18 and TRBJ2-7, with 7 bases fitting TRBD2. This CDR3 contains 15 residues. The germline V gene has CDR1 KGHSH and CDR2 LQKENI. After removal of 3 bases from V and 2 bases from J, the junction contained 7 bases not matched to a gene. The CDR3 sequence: CASSPPMGGTYEQYF. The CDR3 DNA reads TGTGCCAGCTCACCGCCGATGGGAGGGACCTACGAGCAGTACTTC.

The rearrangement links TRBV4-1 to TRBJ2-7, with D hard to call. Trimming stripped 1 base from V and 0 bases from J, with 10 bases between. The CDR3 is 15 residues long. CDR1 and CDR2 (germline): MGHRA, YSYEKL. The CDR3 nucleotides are TGCGCCAGCAGCCAAGTCGTGGCCCCCTCCTACGAGCAGTACTTC. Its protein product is CASSQVVAPSYEQYF.

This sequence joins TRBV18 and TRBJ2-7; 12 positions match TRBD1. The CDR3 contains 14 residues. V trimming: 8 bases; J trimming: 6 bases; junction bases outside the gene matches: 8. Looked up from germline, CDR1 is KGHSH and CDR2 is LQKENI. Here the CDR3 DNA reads TGTGCCAGCACGCCGGGACAGGGGGCTGGCGAGCAGTACTTC. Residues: CASTPGQGAGEQYF.

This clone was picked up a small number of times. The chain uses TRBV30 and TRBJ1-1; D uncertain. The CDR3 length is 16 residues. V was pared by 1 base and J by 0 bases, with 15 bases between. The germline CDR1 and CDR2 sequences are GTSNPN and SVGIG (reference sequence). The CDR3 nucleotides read TGTGCCTGGAGTGGGGCCCTAGACTACATGAACACTGAAGCTTTCTTT. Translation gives CAWSGALDYMNTEAFF.

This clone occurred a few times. CDR3 amino acids: CASSQDLASYGYTF. CDR3 DNA: TGTGCCAGCAGCCAAGACCTGGCCTCCTATGGCTACACCTTC. The chain uses TRBV4-2 and TRBJ1-2; no reliable D call. CDR3 length: 14 residues. V was trimmed by 0 bases and J by 4 bases, leaving 9 bases between them. From germline, CDR1 is LGHNA and CDR2 YNFKEQ.

Here the CDR3 reads CATSKIRTGGPNEQFF. The CDR3 region has the DNA TGTGCCACCAGCAAAATTAGGACAGGGGGGCCCAATGAGCAGTTCTTC. The chain links TRBV15 to TRBJ2-1; 10 nucleotides align to TRBD1. This CDR3 comprises 16 residues. Trimming removed 4 bases from V and 6 bases from J; junction bases left unmatched: 9. Germline lookup yields CDR1 LNHNV and CDR2 YYDKDF (reference sequence).

CDR3 DNA: TGTGCCAGCAGCGCTAGACAGGTATACGAGCAGTACTTC. Amino acids: CASSARQVYEQYF. The chain recombines TRBV5-5 with TRBJ2-7; a weak D match, TRBD1 (6 bases). Trimming shortened V by 4 bases and J by 4 bases, and 12 bases separated the two germline ends. Germline V gene data show CDR1 as SGHKS and CDR2 as YYEKEE (reference sequence). The CDR3 is made up of 13 amino acids.

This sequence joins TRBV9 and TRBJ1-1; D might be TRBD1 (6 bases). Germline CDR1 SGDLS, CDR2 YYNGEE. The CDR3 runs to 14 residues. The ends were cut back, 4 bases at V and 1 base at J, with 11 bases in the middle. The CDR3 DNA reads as TGTGCCAGCAGCCAAATAGGGGGGAACACTGAAGCTTTCTTT. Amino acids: CASSQIGGNTEAFF.

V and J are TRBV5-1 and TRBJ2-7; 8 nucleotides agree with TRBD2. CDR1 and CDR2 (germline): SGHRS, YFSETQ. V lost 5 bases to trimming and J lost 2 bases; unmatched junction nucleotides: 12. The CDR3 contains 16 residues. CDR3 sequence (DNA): TGCGCCAGCAGTCGGGAGGGCAGGGGAGGAACCTACGAGCAGTACTTC. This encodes CASSREGRGGTYEQYF.

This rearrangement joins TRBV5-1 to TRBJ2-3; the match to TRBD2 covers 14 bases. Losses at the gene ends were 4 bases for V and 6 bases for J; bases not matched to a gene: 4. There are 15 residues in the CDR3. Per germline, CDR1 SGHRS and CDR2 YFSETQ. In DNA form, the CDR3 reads TGCGCCAGCAGCGGGGGACTAGCGGGAGCGGATACGCAGTATTTT. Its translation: CASSGGLAGADTQYF.

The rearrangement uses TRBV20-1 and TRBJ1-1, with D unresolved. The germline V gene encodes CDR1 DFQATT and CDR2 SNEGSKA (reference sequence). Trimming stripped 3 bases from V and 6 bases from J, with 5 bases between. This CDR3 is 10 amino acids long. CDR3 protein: CSARRSEAFF. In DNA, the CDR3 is TGCAGTGCTAGGAGGTCTGAAGCTTTCTTT.

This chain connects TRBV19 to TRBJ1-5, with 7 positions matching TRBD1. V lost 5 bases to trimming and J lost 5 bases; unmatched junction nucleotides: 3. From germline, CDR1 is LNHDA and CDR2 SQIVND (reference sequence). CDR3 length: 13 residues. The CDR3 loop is CASSWDRDQPQHF. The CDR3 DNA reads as TGTGCCAGTAGTTGGGACAGAGATCAGCCCCAGCATTTT.

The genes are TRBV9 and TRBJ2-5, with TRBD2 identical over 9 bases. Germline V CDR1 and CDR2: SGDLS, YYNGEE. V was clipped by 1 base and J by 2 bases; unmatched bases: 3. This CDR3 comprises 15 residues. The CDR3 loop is CASSVNAGGQETQYF. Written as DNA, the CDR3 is TGTGCCAGCAGCGTAAATGCGGGGGGGCAAGAGACCCAGTACTTC.

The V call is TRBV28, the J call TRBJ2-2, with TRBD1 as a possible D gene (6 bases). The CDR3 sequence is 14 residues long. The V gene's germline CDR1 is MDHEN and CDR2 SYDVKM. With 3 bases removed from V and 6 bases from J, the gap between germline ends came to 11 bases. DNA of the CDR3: TGTGCCAGCAGTTTCAGGGGTGGGTCCGGGGAGCTGTTTTTT. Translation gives CASSFRGGSGELFF. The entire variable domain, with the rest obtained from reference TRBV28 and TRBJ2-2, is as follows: DVKVTQSSRYLVKRTGEKVFLECVQDMDHENMFWYRQDPGLGLRLIYFSYDVKMKEKGDIPEGYSVSREKKERFSLILESASTNQTSMYLCASSFRGGSGELFFGEGSRLTVL.

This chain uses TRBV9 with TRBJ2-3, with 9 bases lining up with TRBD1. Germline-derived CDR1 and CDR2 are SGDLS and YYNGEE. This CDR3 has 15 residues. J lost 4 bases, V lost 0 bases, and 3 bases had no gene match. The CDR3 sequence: CASSVGDRESDTQYF. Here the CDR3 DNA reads TGTGCCAGCAGCGTAGGGGACAGGGAGTCAGATACGCAGTATTTT.

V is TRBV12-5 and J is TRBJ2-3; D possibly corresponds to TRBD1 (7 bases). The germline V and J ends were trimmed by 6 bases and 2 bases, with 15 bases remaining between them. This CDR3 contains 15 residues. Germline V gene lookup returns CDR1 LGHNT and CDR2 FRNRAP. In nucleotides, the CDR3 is TGTGCTAGTGGGAGGGGGGACAGCCCCACAGATACGCAGTATTTT. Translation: CASGRGDSPTDTQYF.

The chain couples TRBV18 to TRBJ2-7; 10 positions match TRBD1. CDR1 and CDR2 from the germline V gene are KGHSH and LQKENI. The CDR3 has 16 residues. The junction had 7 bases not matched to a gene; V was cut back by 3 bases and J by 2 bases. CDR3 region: CASSPGTGTGAYEQYF. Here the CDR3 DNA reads TGTGCCAGCTCACCGGGCACCGGGACAGGGGCCTACGAGCAGTACTTC.